Listed below are T cell receptor beta chains from one sample, sequenced in a study of early T cells in non-severe SARS-CoV-2 infection. TCRdb reprocessed the 5' RACE reads via MiXCR and lists one record per CDR3 protein. The sample contains about 67,000 distinct CDR3 sequences, around 10% of which appear only once. Input material: whole blood. These receptors came from an adult who was a healthcare worker with PCR-confirmed SARS-CoV-2 infection or an uninfected control (not recorded which). Both conserved end residues are trimmed from each CDR3. Fields, in order: V gene, D gene, J gene, CDR3 protein. A D gene is named only where the DNA matches it firmly.

v_call: TRBV29-1; d_call: -; j_call: TRBJ1-2; cdr3_aa: SVPGRPYGYT
v_call: TRBV6-5; d_call: -; j_call: TRBJ2-7; cdr3_aa: ASSSTQGREY
v_call: TRBV12-3/TRBV12-4; d_call: -; j_call: TRBJ2-4; cdr3_aa: ASSLGASTIQY
v_call: TRBV2; d_call: TRBD1; j_call: TRBJ1-2; cdr3_aa: ASSPRGQGDNYGYT
v_call: TRBV4-1; d_call: TRBD1; j_call: TRBJ2-7; cdr3_aa: ASSRTGTGDIPYEQY
v_call: TRBV20-1; d_call: -; j_call: TRBJ2-7; cdr3_aa: SASDNSYEQY
v_call: TRBV7-3; d_call: TRBD1; j_call: TRBJ2-2; cdr3_aa: ASSPSRGHTGELF
v_call: TRBV2; d_call: -; j_call: TRBJ2-7; cdr3_aa: ASSVTMRGNEQY
v_call: TRBV28; d_call: -; j_call: TRBJ2-7; cdr3_aa: ASIPQGGPTDEQY
v_call: TRBV7-6; d_call: -; j_call: TRBJ2-5; cdr3_aa: ASSFRGRETQY
v_call: TRBV5-1; d_call: TRBD1; j_call: TRBJ2-7; cdr3_aa: ASSLEGTGGYEQY
v_call: TRBV27; d_call: -; j_call: TRBJ1-6; cdr3_aa: ASSQTSHSPLH
v_call: TRBV10-3; d_call: -; j_call: TRBJ1-1; cdr3_aa: AISAVGGTEAF
v_call: TRBV19; d_call: -; j_call: TRBJ2-7; cdr3_aa: ASSPGASYEQY
v_call: TRBV3-1; d_call: TRBD1; j_call: TRBJ1-6; cdr3_aa: ASSRRQGQDSPLH
v_call: TRBV11-2; d_call: -; j_call: TRBJ2-7; cdr3_aa: ASSPGLEQY
v_call: TRBV4-1; d_call: -; j_call: TRBJ2-7; cdr3_aa: ASSQGTAGDEQY
v_call: TRBV27; d_call: -; j_call: TRBJ2-7; cdr3_aa: ASSFSERFSEQY
v_call: TRBV10-2; d_call: -; j_call: TRBJ1-5; cdr3_aa: ASSGDSWNQPQH
v_call: TRBV30; d_call: -; j_call: TRBJ1-2; cdr3_aa: AWRATVIYGYT
v_call: TRBV6-7; d_call: -; j_call: TRBJ2-3; cdr3_aa: ASRTDRPSSTDTQY
v_call: TRBV5-5; d_call: TRBD1; j_call: TRBJ2-7; cdr3_aa: ASSLAGTGDYEQY
v_call: TRBV18; d_call: TRBD1; j_call: TRBJ2-7; cdr3_aa: ASSPPGQPYEQY
v_call: TRBV6-2/TRBV6-3; d_call: TRBD1; j_call: TRBJ2-7; cdr3_aa: ASSPGQGAFEQY
v_call: TRBV5-1; d_call: -; j_call: TRBJ2-1; cdr3_aa: ASTKDAREQF
v_call: TRBV27; d_call: -; j_call: TRBJ2-3; cdr3_aa: ASSLTGGTDTQY
v_call: TRBV29-1; d_call: -; j_call: TRBJ1-4; cdr3_aa: SVGEGYGEKLF
v_call: TRBV20-1; d_call: TRBD1; j_call: TRBJ2-5; cdr3_aa: SAQTPWTGDETQY
v_call: TRBV5-1; d_call: -; j_call: TRBJ2-2; cdr3_aa: ASGLDRLSTGELF
v_call: TRBV5-1; d_call: TRBD1; j_call: TRBJ1-2; cdr3_aa: ASSFGQGRAFNYGYT
v_call: TRBV3-1; d_call: -; j_call: TRBJ1-5; cdr3_aa: ASSHDSNQPQH
v_call: TRBV28; d_call: -; j_call: TRBJ1-1; cdr3_aa: ASSPFLGGAEAF
v_call: TRBV5-1; d_call: -; j_call: TRBJ2-4; cdr3_aa: ASSLGSAKNIQY
v_call: TRBV29-1; d_call: -; j_call: TRBJ1-1; cdr3_aa: SVRVLNTEAF
v_call: TRBV18; d_call: -; j_call: TRBJ2-5; cdr3_aa: ASSPITETQY
v_call: TRBV4-1; d_call: TRBD1; j_call: TRBJ1-4; cdr3_aa: ASSAGQGRRVETNEKLF
v_call: TRBV20-1; d_call: -; j_call: TRBJ2-3; cdr3_aa: SARDPGDKSFTDTQY
v_call: TRBV2; d_call: TRBD2; j_call: TRBJ2-2; cdr3_aa: ASTLAESNTGELF
v_call: TRBV20-1; d_call: -; j_call: TRBJ2-7; cdr3_aa: SAKFDSRASEYYEQY
v_call: TRBV4-2; d_call: -; j_call: TRBJ2-5; cdr3_aa: ASSPRGKGETQY
v_call: TRBV10-3; d_call: -; j_call: TRBJ2-7; cdr3_aa: AISDRAEQY